The 7 T cell receptor beta chains below come from one sample, sequenced in a study of blood T cells in healthy people across ages. The use of a sample-barcoded 5' primer and a J-beta primer mix characterized a second PCR of roughly 6 to 11 cycles. TCRdb processed the 5' RACE reads anew with MiXCR; each CDR3 protein has one entry. The sample holds roughly 1,100,000 distinct CDR3 sequences; under 30% are singletons and the top ten take less than 0.85%. The sample was also reused in another study, on T cells of mothers and their children.

Sequencing input: blood. Receptor source: a girl aged 2-10 years in good health.

This clonotype has a handful of counts. The chain links TRBV11-1 to TRBJ2-1; D is unclear. The germline V gene encodes CDR1 SGHAT and CDR2 FQDESV (reference sequence). The germline V and J ends were trimmed by 0 bases and 12 bases, with 15 bases remaining between them. The CDR3 is 14 amino acids. CDR3 in DNA: TGTGCCAGCAGCTTAGCGGGATTAGGATCCGGGCAGTTCTTC. Its translation: CASSLAGLGSGQFF.

The chain couples TRBV3-1 to TRBJ1-2; no reliable D call. The CDR3 is 13 amino acids. V was trimmed by 1 base and J by 6 bases, leaving 9 bases between them. Germline CDR1 LGHDT, CDR2 YNNKEL (reference sequence). CDR3 nucleotide sequence: TGTGCCAGCAGCCAAGTCATCGGAAATGGCTACACCTTC. Amino acids: CASSQVIGNGYTF. Looking up the rest from reference TRBV3-1 and TRBJ1-2 gives the full variable domain: DTAVSQTPKYLVTQMGNDKSIKCEQNLGHDTMYWYKQDSKKFLKIMFSYNNKELIINETVPNRFSPKSPDKAHLNLHINSLELGDSAVYFCASSQVIGNGYTFGSGTRLTVV.

The chain uses TRBV25-1 and TRBJ1-3; D is undetermined. CDR3 length: 19 amino acids. The germline V and J ends were trimmed by 1 base and 1 base, with 20 bases remaining between them. From germline, CDR1 is MGHDK and CDR2 SYGVNS. DNA for the CDR3: TGTGCCAGCAGTGAATGGGAACAGACTACCTCAAAATCTGGAAACACCATATATTTT. Its protein product is CASSEWEQTTSKSGNTIYF.

This clonotype has only a few counts. V is TRBV6-1 and J is TRBJ1-3, with D unresolved. In germline, CDR1 is MNHNS, CDR2 SASEGT. CDR3 length: 13 residues. Trimming pared 8 bases from V and 0 bases from J, leaving 8 bases between. The DNA of the CDR3 is TGTGCCAGCGGGCCTTTCTCTGGAAACACCATATATTTT. Translated, it gives CASGPFSGNTIYF.

V is TRBV6-5 and J is TRBJ1-4, with TRBD1 matching 7 bases. Germline CDR1 MNHEY, CDR2 SVGAGI. The CDR3 is 14 residues long. Trimming at V came to 7 bases and at J to 7 bases, leaving 9 bases not matched to a gene. In nucleotides, the CDR3 is TGTGCCAGCAAGCCGGGACAGATGACTGAAAAACTGTTTTTT. Translated, it gives CASKPGQMTEKLFF.

The rearrangement joins TRBV6-2 or TRBV6-3 to TRBJ2-7, with 9 bases matching TRBD2. The length of the CDR3 is 12 residues. The V gene end was trimmed by 6 bases and the J gene end by 7 bases; junction bases not matched to a gene: 4. Germline V CDR1 and CDR2: MNHEY, SVGEGT. This CDR3 is CASSRTSGEQYF. The CDR3 DNA is TGTGCCAGCAGCCGCACTAGCGGGGAGCAGTACTTC.

Only a few counts were recorded for this clonotype. The J gene is TRBJ2-2, the V gene TRBV19; D possibly corresponds to TRBD2 (5 bases). The CDR3 has 16 amino acids. CDR1 LNHDA and CDR2 SQIVND come from the germline V gene (reference sequence). Between the trimmed V and J ends, which lost 4 bases and 1 base, there was a span of 13 bases. In DNA form, the CDR3 reads TGTGCCAGTAGTAAACCGCGGACTCTGAACACCGGGGAGCTGTTTTTT. Translation gives CASSKPRTLNTGELFF.